Reported below is one TCR beta chain. This record belongs to a study of shared clonotypes between healthy human individuals. There are 14 residues in the CDR3. V gave up 1 base and J gave up 3 bases, with 10 bases separating them. In germline, CDR1 is MDHEN, CDR2 SYDVKM. Generated by immunoSEQ multiplex PCR, the TCRdb table keeps only in-frame clones and is missing some. The sample contains hundreds of thousands of clones, roughly 72% of which appear only once. The sample consisted of memory CD4+ T cells sorted from blood. Indicated subset: CD45RA-negative fraction. This sequence was found in a woman in her thirties in good health. This chain uses TRBV28 with TRBJ2-7, with D possibly matching TRBD2 (7 bases). As DNA, the CDR3 is TGTGCCAGCAGTTTATACAGGGAGGGCTACGAGCAGTACTTC. This sequence encodes CASSLYREGYEQYF.